Following are 16 T cell receptor beta chains from one sample sequenced in a study of blood T cells in healthy people across ages. Sample-barcoded 5' priming and a J-beta primer mix drove a second PCR of about 6 to 11 cycles. From the 5' RACE reads, TCRdb called clonotypes with MiXCR, one entry per CDR3 protein. The sample lists over 1.5 million distinct CDR3 sequences, about 50% occurring once. Sequenced sample: blood. The receptors shown here come from a woman aged 40 to 50 in good health.

Here the CDR3 reads CASRDPSRTPGTYNEQFF. The CDR3, as DNA: TGTGCCAGCAGGGATCCTTCCAGGACGCCGGGGACCTACAATGAGCAGTTCTTC. V gene TRBV12-3 or TRBV12-4 combines with J gene TRBJ2-1; D might be TRBD2 (5 bases). The CDR3 is made up of 18 amino acids. V lost 6 bases to trimming and J lost 2 bases, with 23 bases between them.

The chain recombines TRBV5-1 with TRBJ1-1; unclear D gene. V dropped 4 bases and J dropped 3 bases, with 16 bases sitting between them. Looked up from germline, CDR1 is SGHRS and CDR2 is YFSETQ. This CDR3 has 15 amino acids. The CDR3 DNA sequence: TGCGCCAGCAGCGCGGCTGGCGGTTGGGACACTGAAGCTTTCTTT. The encoded protein is CASSAAGGWDTEAFF.

Only a few counts were recorded for this clonotype. CDR3 region: CASSQTGRRHEQFF. The CDR3 nucleotides read TGCGCCAGCAGCCAAACTGGGAGACGGCATGAGCAGTTCTTC. The chain combines TRBV4-3 with TRBJ2-1; D is possibly TRBD2 (5 bases). Germline CDR1 and CDR2: LGHNA and YSLEER. CDR3 size: 14 residues. The V and J ends lost 2 bases and 8 bases respectively, with 13 bases between them.

This clonotype appeared a few times. The chain joins TRBV9 to TRBJ2-1; D gene uncertain. With 0 bases removed from V and 10 bases from J, the gap between germline ends came to 5 bases. Germline V gives CDR1 SGDLS, CDR2 YYNGEE. The CDR3 length is 11 residues. CDR3 DNA sequence: TGTGCCAGCAGCGTAGATAGAGAGCAGTTCTTC. It codes for CASSVDREQFF. Full variable domain (rest looked up from reference TRBV9 and TRBJ2-1): DSGVTQTPKHLITATGQRVTLRCSPRSGDLSVYWYQQSLDQGLQFLIQYYNGEERAKGNILERFSAQQFPDLHSELNLSSLELGDSALYFCASSVDREQFFGPGTRLTVL.

The table lists this clonotype with a few counts. Here the CDR3 reads CASSPETGTEAFF. In nucleotides, the CDR3 is TGTGCCAGCAGCCCCGAAACTGGTACTGAAGCTTTCTTT. J is TRBJ1-1 and V is TRBV7-9; D ambiguous. The CDR3 loop spans 13 amino acids. Trimming took off 5 bases at V and 5 bases at J, with 12 bases between the two ends. Germline-derived CDR1 and CDR2 are SEHNR and FQNEAQ (reference sequence).

V gene TRBV2 combines with J gene TRBJ2-3; tentative D call: TRBD2 (6 bases). V was pared by 4 bases and J by 1 base, with 21 bases between. The germline V gene has CDR1 SNHLY and CDR2 FYNNEI. The length of the CDR3 is 18 residues. The CDR3 DNA reads TGTGCCAGCAGTGCTAACCATCGGCGGGGTCCCGGCACAGATACGCAGTATTTT. Its protein is CASSANHRRGPGTDTQYF.

This chain links TRBV7-2 with TRBJ2-5; D may be TRBD1 (6 bases). The CDR3 loop spans 14 amino acids. Trimming pared 4 bases from V and 5 bases from J, leaving 14 bases between. In germline, CDR1 is SGHTA, CDR2 FQGNSA. The CDR3 bases are TGTGCCAGCAGCTATGGGGGCAGTGGGGAGACCCAGTACTTC. Residues: CASSYGGSGETQYF.

The genes are TRBV3-1 and TRBJ2-7; TRBD1 is a possible D gene (6 bases). TRBJ2-5 matches the DNA end more closely, so the J call is doubtful. The CDR3 consists of 16 residues. Germline-derived CDR1 and CDR2 are LGHDT and YNNKEL (reference sequence). The CDR3: CASSQDGGRGWETQYF. CDR3 bases: TGTGCCAGCAGCCAAGATGGGGGCAGGGGCTGGGAGACCCAGTACTTC.

This clonotype was recorded a few times. This rearrangement joins TRBV24-1 to TRBJ2-3; D is possibly TRBD1 (5 bases). The germline V gene has CDR1 KGHDR and CDR2 SFDVKD. The CDR3 has 13 residues. The germline V and J ends were trimmed by 10 bases and 1 base, with 11 bases remaining between them. The CDR3, as DNA: TGTGCCACTCAGGGATCCGGCACAGATACGCAGTATTTT. The encoded protein is CATQGSGTDTQYF.

This chain uses TRBV18 with TRBJ2-1; D gene unclear. The CDR3 spans 13 residues. Germline loops: CDR1 KGHSH, CDR2 LQKENI. V shed 2 bases and J shed 5 bases, with 7 bases lying between them. Written as DNA, the CDR3 is TGTGCCAGCTCACCAGGGTTCGACAATGAGCAGTTCTTC. Protein product: CASSPGFDNEQFF.

The J gene is TRBJ2-3, the V gene TRBV13, with 8 bases that match TRBD2. Germline V CDR1 and CDR2: PRHDT, FYEKMQ (reference sequence). J lost 2 bases, V lost 5 bases, and 12 bases had no gene match. CDR3 length: 17 residues. Here the CDR3 DNA reads TGTGCCAGCAGCCCTTTCTCGGGGGGGCCCCACACAGATACGCAGTATTTT. Amino acid sequence: CASSPFSGGPHTDTQYF.

The V gene is TRBV4-1, the J gene TRBJ2-1; tentatively, D is TRBD2 (6 bases). CDR1 and CDR2 from the germline V gene are MGHRA and YSYEKL. The CDR3 loop spans 13 amino acids. The ends were cut back, 4 bases at V and 15 bases at J, with 19 bases in the middle. The CDR3 DNA reads TGCGCCAGCAGCCCTCCCACGGGGGATAATCCGTTCTTC. As protein: CASSPPTGDNPFF.

This clonotype was seen only a few times. The V and J genes are TRBV7-2 and TRBJ1-2; 10 bases match TRBD1. The CDR3 contains 15 residues. Per germline, CDR1 SGHTA and CDR2 FQGNSA. The junction had 11 bases not matched to a gene; V was cut back by 5 bases and J by 8 bases. The CDR3 nucleotides are TGTGCCAGCAGCCAACATCGGGACAGGGGTGAGGGCTACACCTTC. It codes for CASSQHRDRGEGYTF.

This clonotype showed up just a few times. V and J are TRBV20-1 and TRBJ2-7; possibly TRBD1 for D (6 bases). The germline V gene has CDR1 DFQATT and CDR2 SNEGSKA (reference sequence). Trimming left V 2 bases short and J 3 bases short, with 8 bases between. CDR3 length equals 12 residues. CDR3 residues: CSARNRDYEQYF. The CDR3 nucleotides read TGCAGTGCTAGAAACAGGGACTACGAGCAGTACTTC.

The rearrangement links TRBV20-1 to TRBJ2-3; D might be TRBD2 (7 bases). V was trimmed by 0 bases and J by 4 bases, leaving 14 bases between them. The CDR3 totals 15 residues. The V gene's germline CDR1 is DFQATT and CDR2 SNEGSKA (reference sequence). In nucleotides, the CDR3 is TGCAGTGCTAGAGATGGGGGGGGGCCGTCAGATACGCAGTATTTT. It yields the protein CSARDGGGPSDTQYF.

V usage is TRBV12-3 or TRBV12-4 and J usage is TRBJ1-1; maybe TRBD1 (5 bases). V gave up 8 bases and J gave up 6 bases, with 25 bases separating them. There are 16 residues in the CDR3. CDR3 bases: TGTGCCAGCTCGAATCCCGGGAAAAAGACGGGACCTGAAGCTTTCTTT. This gives the protein CASSNPGKKTGPEAFF.